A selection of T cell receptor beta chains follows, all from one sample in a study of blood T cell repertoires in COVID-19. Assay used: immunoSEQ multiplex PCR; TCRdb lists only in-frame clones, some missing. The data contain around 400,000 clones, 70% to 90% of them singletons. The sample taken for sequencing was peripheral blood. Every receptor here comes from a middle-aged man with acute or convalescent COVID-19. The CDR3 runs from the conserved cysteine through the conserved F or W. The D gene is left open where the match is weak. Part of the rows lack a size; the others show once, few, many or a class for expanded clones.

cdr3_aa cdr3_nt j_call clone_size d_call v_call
CASSQDSGQTYEQYF TGCGCCAGCAGCCAAGATTCCGGACAAACCTACGAGCAGTACTTC TRBJ2-7 NA NA TRBV4-3
CASSNQTGFPYGYTF TGTGCCAGTAGTAACCAAACAGGGTTTCCCTATGGCTACACCTTC TRBJ1-2 NA NA TRBV19
CASGTGGSRGYTF TGTGCCAGCGGAACAGGGGGCTCTCGGGGCTACACCTTC TRBJ1-2 NA TRBD1 TRBV28
CASSRTADQPQHF TGTGCCAGTAGTCGGACAGCAGATCAGCCCCAGCATTTT TRBJ1-5 few NA TRBV19
CASSLGAGTGGYEQYF TGTGCCAGCAGTTTAGGCGCCGGGACAGGGGGCTACGAGCAGTACTTC TRBJ2-7 NA TRBD1 TRBV28
CASSPGLAGWYEQFF TGTGCCAGCAGCCCAGGACTAGCGGGATGGTATGAGCAGTTCTTC TRBJ2-1 once TRBD2 TRBV5-6
CASSRESLGNEQFF TGTGCCAGCAGTCGGGAGAGTTTGGGAAATGAGCAGTTCTTC TRBJ2-1 NA NA TRBV27
CAFQTEEEFF TGTGCCTTCCAGACAGAGGAAGAGTTCTTC TRBJ2-1 NA NA TRBV19
CAISESPRDTQYF TGTGCCATCAGTGAGTCCCCCAGAGATACGCAGTATTTT TRBJ2-3 NA NA TRBV10-3
CSVDRTVRNTEAFF TGCAGCGTAGACCGGACAGTGAGAAACACTGAAGCTTTCTTT TRBJ1-1 NA NA TRBV29-1
CASPRGNGYTF TGTGCCAGTCCGAGAGGGAATGGCTACACCTTC TRBJ1-2 NA NA TRBV5-8
CASSSLTGGSEKLFF TGCGCCAGCAGCTCCCTGACAGGGGGCTCTGAAAAACTGTTTTTT TRBJ1-4 NA TRBD1 TRBV5-1
CASSTVMSQFF TGTGCCAGCAGTACCGTGATGAGTCAGTTCTTC TRBJ2-1 NA NA TRBV2
CSASSWDSLAKNIQYF TGCAGTGCTAGTAGTTGGGACAGTCTAGCCAAAAACATTCAGTACTTC TRBJ2-4 NA TRBD1 TRBV20-1
CASSLRGGTDTQYF TGTGCCAGCAGCCTTCGGGGGGGCACAGATACGCAGTATTTT TRBJ2-3 NA TRBD2 TRBV3-1/TRBV3-2
CAISESNRMNTEAFF TGTGCCATCAGTGAGTCGAACAGGATGAACACTGAAGCTTTCTTT TRBJ1-1 few NA TRBV10-3
CASSFLQGLGAFF TGTGCCAGCAGCTTCCTACAGGGCTTGGGGGCTTTCTTT TRBJ1-1 NA NA TRBV5-4
CSVVQGWNTEAFF TGCAGCGTTGTACAGGGTTGGAACACTGAAGCTTTCTTT TRBJ1-1 NA NA TRBV29-1
CASSLTGFYGYTF TGTGCCAGCAGTTTAACCGGGTTCTATGGCTACACCTTC TRBJ1-2 NA NA TRBV28
CASSHHQGASSYEQYF TGCGCCAGCAGCCATCACCAGGGTGCAAGCTCCTACGAGCAGTACTTC TRBJ2-7 NA NA TRBV4-1
CASSQHRGNYGYTF TGCGCCAGCAGCCAGCACAGGGGGAACTATGGCTACACCTTC TRBJ1-2 NA TRBD1 TRBV4-1
CASRTGREKLFF TGTGCCAGCAGGACAGGGAGAGAAAAACTGTTTTTT TRBJ1-4 NA TRBD1 TRBV12-3/TRBV12-4
CASSLEGDKAFF TGCGCCAGCAGCTTGGAGGGGGATAAAGCTTTCTTT TRBJ1-1 once NA TRBV5-1
CASSDRGAGYGYTF TGTGCCAGCAGTGACCGGGGGGCTGGCTATGGCTACACCTTC TRBJ1-2 NA NA TRBV6-1
CASSSRAGASDEQFF TGTGCCAGCAGCTCCCGGGCAGGGGCCTCGGATGAGCAGTTCTTC TRBJ2-1 NA NA TRBV7-9
CAWSLPARQPGELFF TGTGCCTGGAGCTTACCGGCCCGACAGCCCGGGGAGCTGTTTTTT TRBJ2-2 NA NA TRBV30
CASSPPLGVSTDTQYF TGTGCCAGCTCACCACCGCTCGGGGTGAGCACAGATACGCAGTATTTT TRBJ2-3 NA NA TRBV18
CASSPGQGDTGELFF TGTGCCAGCAGCCCCGGACAGGGCGACACCGGGGAGCTGTTTTTT TRBJ2-2 NA TRBD1 TRBV6-2/TRBV6-3
CASSKLQGVPPEQYF TGTGCCAGCAGTAAACTCCAGGGGGTTCCCCCCGAGCAGTACTTC TRBJ2-7 NA TRBD1 TRBV6-2/TRBV6-3